The 20 T cell receptor beta chains below all came from one sample that was sequenced in a study of beta chain features in type 1 diabetes. The isolated RNA, all of it, was reverse transcribed, so expressed TCRB transcripts were what got sequenced. Data came from immunoSEQ multiplex PCR; TCRdb stores just in-frame clones and leaves some out. The sample yields a few hundred thousand clones, 25% to 30% seen once. Source material: central memory CD4+ T cells from blood. These receptors were collected from a man aged 30 to 45 in good health.

The rearrangement links TRBV7-2 to TRBJ2-7; 9 positions match TRBD2. CDR1 and CDR2 (germline): SGHTA, FQGNSA. The ends lost 1 base at V and 2 bases at J; junction bases unmatched: 3. The CDR3 is 15 residues long. CDR3 sequence (DNA): TGTGCCAGCAGCTTAGAGGGACTAGCAACCTACGAGCAGTACTTC. Protein: CASSLEGLATYEQYF.

This clone was detected a few times. Other nucleotide sequences from this sample produce the same CDR3. The rearrangement joins TRBV29-1 to TRBJ1-2, with D perhaps TRBD1 (5 bases). In germline, CDR1 is SQVTM, CDR2 ANQGSEA. The CDR3 runs 12 residues. Trimming removed 1 base at V and 4 bases at J, with 7 bases between. The CDR3 reads CSVEADSYGYTF. In nucleotides, the CDR3 is TGCAGCGTTGAAGCAGACAGCTATGGCTACACCTTC.

This clone was found many times. The sample has other DNA sequences that encode this CDR3 too. This sequence joins TRBV30 and TRBJ2-1; perhaps TRBD2 as D (5 bases). This CDR3 comprises 15 residues. Germline V gene lookup returns CDR1 GTSNPN and CDR2 SVGIG (reference sequence). Trimming left V 0 bases short and J 3 bases short, with 12 bases between. CDR3 DNA sequence: TGTGCCTGGAGTGTTGGGAGCGGTATCTACAATGAGCAGTTCTTC. This gives the protein CAWSVGSGIYNEQFF.

This clone was counted a few times. This chain connects TRBV4-3 to TRBJ2-3; D not resolved. V lost 1 base and J lost 2, with 7 bases in between. The CDR3 extends over 14 amino acids. Per the germline V gene, CDR1 is LGHNA and CDR2 is YSLEER. The CDR3 bases are TGCGCCAGCAGCCAAGGGGCTAACACAGATACGCAGTATTTT. It translates to CASSQGANTDTQYF.

This sequence joins TRBV28 and TRBJ1-5; weak D call: TRBD1 (6 bases). Trimming took off 2 bases at V and 4 bases at J, with 12 bases between the two ends. CDR1 is MDHEN and CDR2 is SYDVKM in the germline V gene. The CDR3 is 15 amino acids. CDR3 coding DNA: TGTGCCAGCAGTTTAAGGGCAGGGGTTAATCAGCCCCAGCATTTT. Its translation: CASSLRAGVNQPQHF.

At least ten counts were recorded for this clone. The chain employs TRBV29-1 and TRBJ1-1, with 7 positions matching TRBD1. Germline trimming cut 7 bases from V and 8 bases from J; bases unmatched to any gene: 10. The CDR3 spans 12 residues. Per germline, CDR1 SQVTM and CDR2 ANQGSEA. In DNA form, the CDR3 reads TGCAGCGGGAACAGGGGTCCTAGGGAAGCTTTCTTT. The encoded protein is CSGNRGPREAFF.

This clone was detected ten times or more. The chain joins TRBV29-1 to TRBJ2-7; tentative D call: TRBD1 (5 bases). CDR3 length equals 13 residues. The V and J ends lost 6 bases and 2 bases respectively, with 14 bases between them. Germline values: CDR1 SQVTM, CDR2 ANQGSEA. The CDR3 spells CSVLPDSPYEQYF. The DNA of the CDR3 is TGCAGCGTCCTACCAGACAGTCCCTACGAGCAGTACTTC.

This clone turned up a few times. This chain uses TRBV5-4 with TRBJ1-4; a possible D gene is TRBD1 (5 bases). Trimming left V 0 bases short and J 8 bases short, with 11 bases between. Germline lookup yields CDR1 SGHNT and CDR2 YYREEE (reference sequence). The CDR3 is 14 residues long. The CDR3 DNA follows: TGTGCCAGCAGCTTGGGTACCAGGGTGGAAAAACTGTTTTTT. It codes for CASSLGTRVEKLFF.

This clone was picked up a small number of times. In DNA form, the CDR3 reads TGCAGCGCCCGGGACCCCGCTAGCACAGATACGCAGTATTTT. Residues: CSARDPASTDTQYF. The chain employs TRBV29-1 and TRBJ2-3; D may correspond to TRBD1 or TRBD2 (5 bases each). Germline-derived CDR1 and CDR2 are SQVTM and ANQGSEA. V lost 7 bases and J 0 bases, leaving 14 bases between the germline ends. The CDR3 has 14 residues.

This clone was found a few times. The rearrangement joins TRBV5-6 to TRBJ2-2, with D perhaps matching TRBD1 or TRBD2 (5 bases each). Trimming removed 5 bases from V and 1 base from J, with 12 bases in between. In germline, CDR1 is SGHDT, CDR2 YYEEEE. CDR3 length: 15 amino acids. The CDR3, as DNA: TGTGCCAGCAGGCCGGGACGGAAGAACACCGGGGAGCTGTTTTTT. Translated: CASRPGRKNTGELFF.

This clone came up a few times. The V and J genes are TRBV11-2 and TRBJ1-5, with D unclear. V lost 5 bases and J lost 7, with 9 bases in between. CDR3 size: 12 residues. From germline, CDR1 is SGHAT and CDR2 FQNNGV. This CDR3 reads CASSLPGQPQHF. The DNA for the CDR3 is TGTGCCAGCAGCCTCCCGGGGCAGCCCCAGCATTTT.

V gene TRBV2 combines with J gene TRBJ1-1; D is uncertain. Germline CDR1 is SNHLY and CDR2 is FYNNEI. The CDR3 is 12 residues long. Trimming removed 6 bases at V and 0 bases at J, with 5 bases between. Here the CDR3 reads CASSLMNTEAFF. Here the CDR3 DNA reads TGTGCCAGCAGCTTAATGAACACTGAAGCTTTCTTT.

V gene TRBV18 combines with J gene TRBJ1-6; perhaps TRBD1 as D (5 bases). The V gene's germline CDR1 is KGHSH and CDR2 LQKENI. The CDR3 totals 13 residues. Trimming pared 6 bases from V and 9 bases from J, leaving 12 bases between. The CDR3 region is CASSDGGPSPLHF. The DNA for the CDR3 is TGTGCCAGCTCGGACGGGGGTCCTTCACCCCTCCACTTT.

This clone has more than one count but fewer than ten. The rearrangement links TRBV6-5 to TRBJ2-7; TRBD1 is a possible D gene (6 bases). The CDR3 is 15 amino acids. Trimming removed 4 bases at V and 4 bases at J, with 17 bases between. Per the germline V gene, CDR1 is MNHEY and CDR2 is SVGAGI. The CDR3, as DNA: TGTGCCAGCAGTTTGACAGGCCATGTAGAATACGAGCAGTACTTC. Translation: CASSLTGHVEYEQYF.

This clone was counted only a few times. The chain couples TRBV7-8 to TRBJ2-7; tentatively, D is TRBD2 (6 bases). The V gene's germline CDR1 is SGHVS and CDR2 FQNEAQ. V lost 1 base, J lost 1 base, and 8 bases lay in between. The CDR3 length is 14 residues. The CDR3 DNA follows: TGTGCCAGCAGCTTAGTCGGGGGATCCTACGAGCAGTACTTC. It is translated as CASSLVGGSYEQYF.

This clone was seen only a few times. The J gene is TRBJ2-3, the V gene TRBV30, with D hard to call. The CDR3 has 14 amino acids. V lost 4 bases and J 2 bases, leaving 13 bases between the germline ends. Germline V CDR1 and CDR2: GTSNPN, SVGIG (reference sequence). CDR3 region: CAWIPRPYTDTQYF. As DNA, the CDR3 is TGTGCCTGGATCCCGAGACCCTACACAGATACGCAGTATTTT.

In its sample, this clone is medium-sized. This chain uses TRBV4-3 with TRBJ2-1, with 13 bases identical to TRBD2. Germline assignment: CDR1 LGHNA and CDR2 YSLEER. The CDR3 sequence is 16 residues long. Germline trimming cut 0 bases from V and 9 bases from J; bases unmatched to any gene: 5. CDR3: CASSQERTSGRGEQFF. Written as DNA, the CDR3 is TGCGCCAGCAGCCAAGAGCGAACTAGCGGGAGGGGTGAGCAGTTCTTC.

The chain recombines TRBV9 with TRBJ2-5; perhaps TRBD2 as D (5 bases). The germline gives CDR1 SGDLS, CDR2 YYNGEE. This CDR3 is 15 amino acids long. V was shortened by 4 bases and J by 5 bases, with 18 bases between the two germline ends. CDR3 residues: CASSLGPGGWETQYF. The DNA for the CDR3 is TGTGCCAGCAGCCTGGGCCCAGGAGGATGGGAGACCCAGTACTTC.

This chain links TRBV9 with TRBJ2-2; 11 nucleotides align to TRBD2. Germline V lookup: CDR1 SGDLS, CDR2 YYNGEE. The junction had 6 bases not matched to a gene; V was cut back by 1 base and J by 7 bases. The CDR3 has 16 amino acids. CDR3 sequence reads: CASSVSLAGGLGELFF. In DNA, the CDR3 is TGTGCCAGCAGCGTAAGCCTAGCGGGAGGTCTCGGGGAGCTGTTTTTT.

This clone was seen only a few times. The genes are TRBV30 and TRBJ2-5, with a possible D match to TRBD2 (5 bases). The CDR3 contains 19 residues. V was trimmed by 3 bases and J by 2 bases, leaving 28 bases between them. The germline CDR1 and CDR2 sequences are GTSNPN and SVGIG (reference sequence). The CDR3 loop is CAWSDRGSLGPSWQETQYF. CDR3 DNA sequence: TGTGCCTGGAGCGACCGGGGATCTTTAGGCCCAAGTTGGCAAGAGACCCAGTACTTC.